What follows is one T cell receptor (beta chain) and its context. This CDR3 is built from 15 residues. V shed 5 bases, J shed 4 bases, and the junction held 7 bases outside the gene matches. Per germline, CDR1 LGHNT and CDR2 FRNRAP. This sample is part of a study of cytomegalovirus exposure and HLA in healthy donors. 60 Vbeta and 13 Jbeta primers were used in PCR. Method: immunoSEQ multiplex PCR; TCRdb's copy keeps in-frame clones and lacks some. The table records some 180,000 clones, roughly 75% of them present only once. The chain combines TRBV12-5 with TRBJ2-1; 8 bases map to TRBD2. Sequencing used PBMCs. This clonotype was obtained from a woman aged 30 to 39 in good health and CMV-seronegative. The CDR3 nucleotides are TGTGCTAGTGGTACGAGCGGGGGCGCTTACAATGAGCAGTTCTTC. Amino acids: CASGTSGGAYNEQFF.